The clone carrying this TCR beta chain was counted at least ten times. Its antigen is not identified. This entry comes from a study of regulatory T cells in long-lasting Graves disease. Study results and caveats: Under persistent disease, TRBV28, TRBJ1-2 and TRBJ2-5 were used preferentially. Persistent Graves' patients showed reduced TCR diversity versus newly diagnosed patients.

Sample time point: newly diagnosed GD, antithyroid drugs for less than 3 months. From RNA extracted from PBMCs, the TCR library was made. Germline CDR1 is MNHEY and CDR2 is SMNVEV (reference sequence). CDR3 length: 15 residues. V was trimmed by 4 bases and J by 5 bases, leaving 17 bases between them. Researchers made TCR beta libraries by using iRepertoire HTBI primers and running Arm-PCR on CDR3 regions. TCRdb used MiXCR to reprocess the multiplex PCR reads, holding one entry per CDR3 protein. The data show just over 600,000 distinct CDR3 sequences, with 15% to 20% seen just once and 18% held by the top ten. The same data also went into a second study, on T cells in Graves' hyperthyroidism and ophthalmopathy. As that report states: The definition of stable Graves' hyperthyroidism was no ophthalmopathy progression within 18 months.

The TCR sequence derives from a woman in her 30s with Graves disease. J is TRBJ1-2 and V is TRBV27; D remains unclear. The sample was peripheral blood mononuclear cells (PBMCs), taken at new diagnosis, from a patient treated with antithyroid drugs. The CDR3 here is CASSSREGGLYGYTF. In DNA, the CDR3 is TGTGCCAGCAGTTCACGAGAGGGAGGACTGTATGGCTACACCTTC.